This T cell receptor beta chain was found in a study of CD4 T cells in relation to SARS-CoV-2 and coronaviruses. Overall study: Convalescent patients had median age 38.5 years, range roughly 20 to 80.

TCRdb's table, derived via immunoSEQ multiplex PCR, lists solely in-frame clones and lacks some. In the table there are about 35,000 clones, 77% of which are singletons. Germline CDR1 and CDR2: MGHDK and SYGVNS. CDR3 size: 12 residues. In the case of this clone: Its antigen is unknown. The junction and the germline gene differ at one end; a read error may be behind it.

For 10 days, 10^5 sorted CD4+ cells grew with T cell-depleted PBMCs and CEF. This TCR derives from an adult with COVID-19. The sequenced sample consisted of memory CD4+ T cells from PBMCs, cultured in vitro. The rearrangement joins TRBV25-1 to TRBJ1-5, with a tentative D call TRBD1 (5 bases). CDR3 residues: CASSELGTVFNF. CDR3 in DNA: TGTGCCAGCAGTGAATTAGGGACTGTTTTCAATTTT.